This T cell receptor beta chain was sequenced for a study of OX40 agonist ivuxolimab in advanced cancers. Study details: Partial responses were achieved by three patients, one with hepatocellular carcinoma and two with cutaneous melanoma.

Exclusion applied to patients with autoimmune disease history or systemic immunosuppression. This CDR3 is 15 amino acids long. V gave up 7 bases and J gave up 2 bases, with 16 bases separating them. CDR1 and CDR2 from the germline V gene are MNHNS and SASEGT. Here immunoSEQ multiplex PCR was the method, and the copy in TCRdb shows in-frame clones only, minus some. The sample lists about 46,000 clones, about 90% occurring once. The chain employs TRBV6-1 and TRBJ2-3, with D maybe TRBD1 (6 bases). Specimen: CD4+ or CD8+ T cells sorted from blood, collected in a trial of the OX40 agonist ivuxolimab. The origin of this receptor is an adult with an advanced solid tumor such as melanoma, head and neck, liver or kidney cancer. CDR3 bases: TGTGCCAGCACCCGGACAGTAACACTCACAGATACGCAGTATTTT. Its translation is CASTRTVTLTDTQYF.